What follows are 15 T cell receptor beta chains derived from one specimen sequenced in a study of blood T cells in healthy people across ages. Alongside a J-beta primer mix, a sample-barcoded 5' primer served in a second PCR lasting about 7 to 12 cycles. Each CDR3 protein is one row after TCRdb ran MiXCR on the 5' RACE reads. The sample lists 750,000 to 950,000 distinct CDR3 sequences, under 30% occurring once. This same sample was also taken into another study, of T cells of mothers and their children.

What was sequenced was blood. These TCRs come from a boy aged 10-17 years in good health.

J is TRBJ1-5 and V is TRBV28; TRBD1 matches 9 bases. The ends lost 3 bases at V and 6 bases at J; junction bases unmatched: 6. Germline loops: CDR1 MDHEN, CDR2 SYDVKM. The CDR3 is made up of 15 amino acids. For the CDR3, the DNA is TGTGCCAGCAGTTTTTGGGGACAGGGTAGTCAGCCCCAGCATTTT. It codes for CASSFWGQGSQPQHF.

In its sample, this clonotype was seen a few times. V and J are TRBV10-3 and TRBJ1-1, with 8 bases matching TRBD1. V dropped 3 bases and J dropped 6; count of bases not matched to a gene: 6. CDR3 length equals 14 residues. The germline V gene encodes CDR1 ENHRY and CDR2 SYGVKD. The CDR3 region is CAISEGQGLAEAFF. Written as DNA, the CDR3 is TGTGCCATCAGTGAAGGACAGGGTTTGGCTGAAGCTTTCTTT.

The CDR3 coding sequence is TGTGCCTGGACCGGGACAGGGGCGAGCGGCTACACCTTC. It codes for CAWTGTGASGYTF. J is TRBJ1-2 and V is TRBV30, with TRBD1 identical over 10 bases. CDR1 is GTSNPN, CDR2 SVGIG, per germline (reference sequence). V lost 4 bases, J lost 8 bases, and 7 bases stayed unmatched. The CDR3 runs 13 residues. Full variable domain (missing parts from reference TRBV30 and TRBJ1-2): SQTIHQWPATLVQPVGSPLSLECTVEGTSNPNLYWYRQAAGRGLQLLFYSVGIGQISSEVPQNLSASRPQDRQFILSSKKLLLSDSGFYLCAWTGTGASGYTFGSGTRLTVV.

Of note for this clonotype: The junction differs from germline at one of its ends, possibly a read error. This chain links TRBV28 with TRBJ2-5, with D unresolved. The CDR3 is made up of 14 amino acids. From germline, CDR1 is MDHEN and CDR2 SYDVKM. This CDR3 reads CASTLEGYQETQYF. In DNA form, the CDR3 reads TGTGCCAGCACTTTAGAAGGGTACCAAGAGACCCAGTACTTC.

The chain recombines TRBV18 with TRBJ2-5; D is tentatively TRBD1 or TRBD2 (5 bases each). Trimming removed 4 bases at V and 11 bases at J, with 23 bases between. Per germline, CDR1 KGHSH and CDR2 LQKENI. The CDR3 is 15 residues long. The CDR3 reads CASSRPGTRAVEQYF. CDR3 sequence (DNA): TGTGCCAGCTCACGACCCGGGACCCGGGCGGTGGAGCAGTACTTC.

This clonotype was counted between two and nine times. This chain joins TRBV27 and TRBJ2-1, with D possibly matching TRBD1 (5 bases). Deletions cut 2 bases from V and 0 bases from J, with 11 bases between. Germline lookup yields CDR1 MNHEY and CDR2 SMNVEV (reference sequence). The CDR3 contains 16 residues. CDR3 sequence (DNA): TGTGCCAGCAGTTTACGGCAGGGATTCTCCTACAATGAGCAGTTCTTC. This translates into CASSLRQGFSYNEQFF.

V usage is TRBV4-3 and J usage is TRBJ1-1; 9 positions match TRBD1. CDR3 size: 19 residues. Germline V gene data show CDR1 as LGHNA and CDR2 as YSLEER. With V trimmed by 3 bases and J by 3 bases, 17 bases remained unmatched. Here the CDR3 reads CASSHPSTRDRDGDTEAFF. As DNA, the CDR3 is TGCGCCAGCAGCCATCCAAGTACCCGGGACAGGGATGGGGACACTGAAGCTTTCTTT.

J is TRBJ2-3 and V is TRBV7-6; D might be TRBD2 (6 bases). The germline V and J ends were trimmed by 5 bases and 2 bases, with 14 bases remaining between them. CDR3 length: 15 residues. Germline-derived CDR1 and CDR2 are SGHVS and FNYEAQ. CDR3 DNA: TGTGCCAGCAGCCCAGTGGAGGGTGCCACAGATACGCAGTATTTT. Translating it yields CASSPVEGATDTQYF.

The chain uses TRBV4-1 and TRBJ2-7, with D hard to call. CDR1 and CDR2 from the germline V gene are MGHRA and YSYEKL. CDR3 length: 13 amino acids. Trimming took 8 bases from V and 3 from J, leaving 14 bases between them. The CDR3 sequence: CASGPGSDYEQYF. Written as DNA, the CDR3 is TGCGCCAGCGGCCCAGGTTCGGACTACGAGCAGTACTTC.

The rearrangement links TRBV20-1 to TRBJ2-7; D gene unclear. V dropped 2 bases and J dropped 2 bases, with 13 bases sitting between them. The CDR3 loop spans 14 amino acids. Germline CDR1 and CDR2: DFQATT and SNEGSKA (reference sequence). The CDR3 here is CSARPRERPYEQYF. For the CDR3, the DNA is TGCAGTGCTAGACCACGAGAAAGGCCCTACGAGCAGTACTTC.

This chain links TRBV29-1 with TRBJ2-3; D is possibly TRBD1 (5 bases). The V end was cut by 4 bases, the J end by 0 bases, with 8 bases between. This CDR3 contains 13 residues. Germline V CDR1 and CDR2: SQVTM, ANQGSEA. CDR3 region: CSVGSGSTDTQYF. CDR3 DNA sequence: TGCAGCGTTGGTTCAGGGAGCACAGATACGCAGTATTTT.

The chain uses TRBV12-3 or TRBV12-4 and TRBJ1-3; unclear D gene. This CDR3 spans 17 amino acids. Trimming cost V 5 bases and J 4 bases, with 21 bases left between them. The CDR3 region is CASSPLSGLVAGNTIYF. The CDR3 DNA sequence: TGTGCCAGCAGTCCCCTCTCGGGCCTCGTCGCAGGAAACACCATATATTTT.

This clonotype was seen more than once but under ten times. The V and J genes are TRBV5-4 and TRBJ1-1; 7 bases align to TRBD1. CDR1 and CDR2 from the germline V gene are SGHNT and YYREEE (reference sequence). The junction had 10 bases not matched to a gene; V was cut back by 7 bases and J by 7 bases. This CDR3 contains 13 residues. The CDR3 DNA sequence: TGTGCCAGCCCCTCTGGAAGGGGGCGTGAAGCTTTCTTT. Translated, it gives CASPSGRGREAFF.

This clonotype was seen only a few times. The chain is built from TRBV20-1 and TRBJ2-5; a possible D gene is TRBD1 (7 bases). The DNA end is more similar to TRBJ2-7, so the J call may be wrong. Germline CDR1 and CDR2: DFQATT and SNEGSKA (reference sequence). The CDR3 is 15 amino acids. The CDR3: CSARAGQTLSYEQYF. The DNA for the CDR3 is TGCAGTGCTAGGGCGGGACAGACGCTCTCCTACGAGCAGTACTTC.

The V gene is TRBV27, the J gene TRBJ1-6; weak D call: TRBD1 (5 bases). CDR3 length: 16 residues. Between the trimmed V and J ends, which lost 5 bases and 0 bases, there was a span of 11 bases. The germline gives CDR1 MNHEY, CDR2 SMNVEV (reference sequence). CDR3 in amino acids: CASSPTASSYNSPLHF. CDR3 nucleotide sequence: TGTGCCAGCAGTCCGACAGCTAGCTCCTATAATTCACCCCTCCACTTT.